Below, 18 T cell receptor beta chains from the same sample are listed, as sequenced in a study of cytomegalovirus exposure and HLA in healthy donors. The table came from immunoSEQ multiplex PCR; TCRdb's copy has only in-frame clones and leaves some out. The top ten clones hold about 0.36% of a sample with around 240,000 clones, roughly 89% of them seen once. Material: PBMCs. These receptors all come from a woman between 18 and 29 years old in good health and CMV-seronegative.

The V gene is TRBV28, the J gene TRBJ1-6, with a weak D call TRBD1 (6 bases). The CDR3 length is 17 residues. V gave up 3 bases and J gave up 2 bases, with 14 bases separating them. Germline V gene data show CDR1 as MDHEN and CDR2 as SYDVKM. CDR3 sequence: CASSFPQGRAYNSPLHF. In nucleotides, the CDR3 is TGTGCCAGCAGTTTCCCTCAGGGGCGCGCCTATAATTCACCCCTCCACTTT. Based on the CDR3 plus reference TRBV28 and TRBJ1-6, the full variable domain is DVKVTQSSRYLVKRTGEKVFLECVQDMDHENMFWYRQDPGLGLRLIYFSYDVKMKEKGDIPEGYSVSREKKERFSLILESASTNQTSMYLCASSFPQGRAYNSPLHFGNGTRLTVT.

The J gene is TRBJ1-4, the V gene TRBV9; TRBD1 aligns across 7 bases. CDR1 and CDR2 from the germline V gene are SGDLS and YYNGEE. V shed 0 bases and J 4 bases; nucleotides not matched to a gene: 3. CDR3 size: 15 residues. The CDR3 nucleotides are TGTGCCAGCAGCGTAGAGGACAGGCTTAATGAAAAACTGTTTTTT. Translated, it gives CASSVEDRLNEKLFF.

CDR3 sequence reads: CASSLIPGQGTYEQYF. The CDR3 bases are TGTGCCAGCAGCTTAATTCCGGGACAGGGTACCTACGAGCAGTACTTC. The chain uses TRBV7-2 and TRBJ2-7, with TRBD1 matching over 9 bases. In germline, CDR1 is SGHTA, CDR2 FQGNSA. The CDR3 runs to 16 residues. Trimming took 2 bases from V and 2 from J; bases not matched to a gene: 7.

The rearrangement links TRBV18 to TRBJ2-5; 8 bases map to TRBD1. CDR1 and CDR2 from the germline V gene are KGHSH and LQKENI. The junction had 1 base not matched to a gene; V was cut back by 2 bases and J by 2 bases. The CDR3 is 14 amino acids. CDR3 loop: CASSPGQGQETQYF. The CDR3 DNA reads as TGTGCCAGCTCACCAGGACAGGGACAAGAGACCCAGTACTTC.

This chain links TRBV4-3 with TRBJ2-1; possible D gene TRBD2, 6 bases. CDR3 length: 13 residues. Trimming shortened V by 2 bases and J by 8 bases, and 10 bases separated the two germline ends. Germline V gene lookup returns CDR1 LGHNA and CDR2 YSLEER. For the CDR3, the DNA is TGCGCCAGCAGCCAAAATTCGGGAGATGAGCAGTTCTTC. It specifies CASSQNSGDEQFF.

This clone was counted once. The chain links TRBV7-6 to TRBJ1-6, with D possibly matching TRBD1 (5 bases). Germline V gives CDR1 SGHVS, CDR2 FNYEAQ. The CDR3 length is 16 residues. Between the trimmed V and J ends, which lost 3 bases and 0 bases, there was a span of 9 bases. The CDR3 bases are TGTGCCAGCAGCTTCGCAGGGTCCTCCTATAATTCACCCCTCCACTTT. Its protein product is CASSFAGSSYNSPLHF.

This clone has a single count. The chain links TRBV6-5 to TRBJ1-6; 9 bases match TRBD1. This CDR3 region has 15 residues. V shed 6 bases and J 9 bases; nucleotides not matched to a gene: 9. Per germline, CDR1 MNHEY and CDR2 SVGAGI. The CDR3, as DNA: TGTGCCAGCAGCCTTAACAGGGGGCTGAGTTCACCCCTCCACTTT. This codes for CASSLNRGLSSPLHF.

This chain joins TRBV4-1 and TRBJ2-7, with D possibly matching TRBD1 (7 bases). CDR3 length: 17 residues. With 4 bases removed from V and 4 bases from J, the gap between germline ends came to 23 bases. Germline values: CDR1 MGHRA, CDR2 YSYEKL. Here the CDR3 DNA reads TGCGCCAGCAGCCCGTCATTGACAGGGACTGGGGGATACGAGCAGTACGTC. It translates to CASSPSLTGTGGYEQYV.

The chain recombines TRBV6-1 with TRBJ2-7; 9 nucleotides align to TRBD1. The CDR3 covers 15 residues. In germline, CDR1 is MNHNS, CDR2 SASEGT. The V and J ends lost 7 bases and 2 bases, in that order; junction bases with no gene match: 9. The CDR3 region is CASTNPGQGTYEQYV. The CDR3 DNA follows: TGTGCCAGCACCAATCCGGGACAGGGAACCTACGAGCAGTACGTC.

The chain links TRBV7-9 to TRBJ1-1, with unresolved D. The CDR3 extends over 13 amino acids. Deletions cut 6 bases from V and 1 base from J, with 9 bases between. CDR1 and CDR2 from the germline V gene are SEHNR and FQNEAQ (reference sequence). The CDR3 is CASSQEKNTEAFF. The DNA of the CDR3 is TGTGCCAGCAGTCAAGAGAAGAACACTGAAGCTTTCTTT.

The V and J genes are TRBV28 and TRBJ1-5, with TRBD1 as a possible D gene (5 bases). The CDR3 is 14 amino acids. CDR1 is MDHEN and CDR2 is SYDVKM in the germline V gene. Trimming removed 1 base from V and 7 bases from J, with 11 bases in between. CDR3 loop: CASSLLGEDQPQHF. The DNA of the CDR3 is TGTGCCAGCAGTTTATTGGGGGAGGACCAGCCCCAGCATTTT.

The chain has TRBV25-1 and TRBJ1-6, with TRBD1 identical over 7 bases. Germline V gene sequence: CDR1 MGHDK, CDR2 SYGVNS. The ends lost 5 bases at V and 7 bases at J; junction bases unmatched: 5. The CDR3 covers 14 residues. CDR3 in amino acids: CASSSMTGNSPLHF. The CDR3 nucleotides read TGTGCCAGCAGTTCGATGACAGGGAATTCACCCCTCCACTTT.

This rearrangement joins TRBV5-5 to TRBJ1-4; D might be TRBD1 (6 bases). The CDR3 is made up of 15 amino acids. Per the germline V gene, CDR1 is SGHKS and CDR2 is YYEKEE (reference sequence). Between the trimmed V and J ends, which lost 4 bases and 8 bases, there was a span of 18 bases. The CDR3 region is CASSLQGLVGEKLFF. Written as DNA, the CDR3 is TGTGCCAGCAGCCTACAGGGTTTGGTCGGGGAAAAACTGTTTTTT.

The chain combines TRBV9 with TRBJ1-1, with D perhaps matching TRBD1 (5 bases). V lost 4 bases, J lost 5 bases, and 15 bases lay in between. This CDR3 comprises 14 residues. CDR1 SGDLS and CDR2 YYNGEE come from the germline V gene. In nucleotides, the CDR3 is TGTGCCAGCAGCCTCTCTGGGGCACAGACTGAAGCTTTCTTT. Its protein is CASSLSGAQTEAFF.

The chain uses TRBV5-1 and TRBJ2-3; 9 bases match TRBD2. Per the germline V gene, CDR1 is SGHRS and CDR2 is YFSETQ. J was trimmed by 4 bases and V by 3 bases; bases with no gene match: 12. The CDR3 covers 17 residues. In DNA form, the CDR3 reads TGCGCCAGCAGCTCCGGTTACAGCGGGGGGTTAGCAGATACGCAGTATTTT. It is translated as CASSSGYSGGLADTQYF.

The CDR3: CATRQGGNTIYF. The CDR3 DNA is TGTGCCACCCGACAGGGAGGAAACACCATATATTTT. The chain carries TRBV13 and TRBJ1-3; 7 bases line up with TRBD1. Looked up from germline, CDR1 is PRHDT and CDR2 is FYEKMQ (reference sequence). Trimming at V came to 10 bases and at J to 4 bases, leaving 4 bases not matched to a gene. This CDR3 contains 12 residues.

The chain couples TRBV10-3 to TRBJ2-7, with D possibly being TRBD2 (6 bases). The germline V gene encodes CDR1 ENHRY and CDR2 SYGVKD. This CDR3 has 13 residues. Trimming stripped 4 bases from V and 2 bases from J, with 9 bases between. CDR3 sequence: CAISGGVPYEQYF. DNA for the CDR3: TGTGCCATCAGTGGCGGGGTTCCCTACGAGCAGTACTTC.

CDR3 sequence (DNA): TGTGCCAGCAGCCCACAGGGGCAAGAGACCCAGTACTTC. This codes for CASSPQGQETQYF. The J gene is TRBJ2-5, the V gene TRBV2; 7 positions match TRBD1. Germline V gene sequence: CDR1 SNHLY, CDR2 FYNNEI. This CDR3 spans 13 amino acids. V lost 6 bases, J lost 2 bases, and 3 bases stayed unmatched.